These 12 T cell receptor beta chains came from one sample sequenced in a study of T cell responses to AZD1222 COVID-19 vaccine (dated by TCRdb to 2020 to 2022). To prepare the library, the immunoSEQ multiplex PCR assay was applied. The table was pulled from immuneACCESS by TCRdb, which kept in-frame rearrangements only. Such tables lose some clones; where checked, under half of the loss comes from unresolved V genes, and the rest has no known cause. The sample contains around 110,000 clones, 80% to 90% of them found a single time. Under 3.5% of the sample lies in the top ten. The time point tag for this specimen amounts to: baseline before first vaccination. The specimen comprised peripheral blood, sampled on day 0 of AZD1222 vaccination. These receptors all stem from an adult in good health.

The chain employs TRBV5-5 and TRBJ2-3; unclear D gene. CDR1 and CDR2 (germline): SGHKS, YYEKEE (reference sequence). This CDR3 region has 14 residues. V lost 4 bases to trimming and J lost 0 bases, with 9 bases between them. The CDR3 DNA reads TGTGCCAGCAGCCCCGCAACTAGCACAGATACGCAGTATTTT. Residues: CASSPATSTDTQYF.

CDR3 sequence: CASSLAGTVKETQYF. CDR3 DNA sequence: TGTGCCAGCAGCTTGGCAGGTACAGTCAAAGAGACCCAGTACTTC. The rearrangement uses TRBV5-4 and TRBJ2-5, with D unresolved. The CDR3 sequence is 15 residues long. Trimming took 0 bases from V and 3 from J, leaving 12 bases between them. Germline-derived CDR1 and CDR2 are SGHNT and YYREEE (reference sequence).

This clone was counted a single time. The chain has TRBV7-9 and TRBJ2-2; D is unresolved. Trimming took 0 bases from V and 4 from J, leaving 12 bases between them. The CDR3 is 16 amino acids. Germline V gene lookup returns CDR1 SEHNR and CDR2 FQNEAQ (reference sequence). The CDR3 DNA is TGTGCCAGCAGCTTAGCGTGGGGTAGGAGCACCGGGGAGCTGTTTTTT. Its translation is CASSLAWGRSTGELFF.

CDR3 nucleotides: TGCAGCGTCTCCGGGACAGGGGGAAATCAGCCCCAGCATTTT. Amino acid sequence: CSVSGTGGNQPQHF. The V call is TRBV29-1, the J call TRBJ1-5; 11 bases fit TRBD1. CDR1 is SQVTM, CDR2 ANQGSEA, per germline. The CDR3 has 14 residues. J gave up 4 bases and V 6 bases, and 5 bases lay outside the gene matches.

This clone was detected only once. The genes are TRBV20-1 and TRBJ2-3, with D possibly being TRBD1 (6 bases). V was pared by 3 bases and J by 3 bases, with 10 bases between. This CDR3 is 13 amino acids long. Germline V gene data show CDR1 as DFQATT and CDR2 as SNEGSKA (reference sequence). CDR3 residues: CSASRQVTDTQYF. The CDR3 coding sequence is TGCAGTGCTAGTCGACAGGTAACAGATACGCAGTATTTT.

This rearrangement joins TRBV18 to TRBJ2-7; D might be TRBD2 (6 bases). Per germline, CDR1 KGHSH and CDR2 LQKENI. This CDR3 is built from 14 residues. Trimming cost V 1 base and J 3 bases, with 10 bases left between them. In DNA, the CDR3 is TGTGCCAGCTCACCACGCGGGGCAGACTACGAGCAGTACTTC. Translation gives CASSPRGADYEQYF.

The chain recombines TRBV14 with TRBJ1-6; D might be TRBD1 (6 bases). The V end lost 0 bases, the J end lost 9 bases, and 18 bases lay between the germline ends. Germline V CDR1 and CDR2: SGHDN, FVKESK. This CDR3 has 17 amino acids. The CDR3 region has the DNA TGTGCCAGCAGCCAAGATCAAAAGTGGGGGGCCAGTTCACCCCTCCACTTT. Its translation is CASSQDQKWGASSPLHF.

V usage is TRBV3-1 (or the pseudogene TRBV3-2) and J usage is TRBJ1-2; tentative D call: TRBD1 (5 bases). From germline, CDR1 is LGHDT and CDR2 YNNKEL (reference sequence). This CDR3 region has 16 residues. Trimming removed 8 bases at V and 0 bases at J, with 19 bases between. CDR3 sequence reads: CASHLIWGLPNYGYTF. CDR3 DNA sequence: TGTGCCAGCCACCTAATATGGGGACTGCCTAACTATGGCTACACCTTC.

This clone showed up just a few times. V gene TRBV2 combines with J gene TRBJ1-1; D is unresolved. Deletions cut 5 bases from V and 10 bases from J, with 17 bases between. CDR1 and CDR2 from the germline V gene are SNHLY and FYNNEI. The CDR3 has 13 amino acids. CDR3 sequence (DNA): TGTGCCAGCAGTCGAAGCCTCGACACGACAGCTTTCTTT. Its protein product is CASSRSLDTTAFF.

The chain joins TRBV5-4 to TRBJ2-3; the D gene is possibly TRBD2 (5 bases). V was shortened by 4 bases and J by 5 bases, with 17 bases between the two germline ends. Germline V CDR1 and CDR2: SGHNT, YYREEE (reference sequence). The CDR3 totals 15 residues. CDR3 nucleotide sequence: TGTGCCAGCAGCACCTTCGAGGGAACCGGAGATACGCAGTATTTT. Translated, it gives CASSTFEGTGDTQYF. The full variable domain, rest sourced from reference TRBV5-4 and TRBJ2-3, is ETGVTQSPTHLIKTRGQQVTLRCSSQSGHNTVSWYQQALGQGPQFIFQYYREEENGRGNFPPRFSGLQFPNYSSELNVNALELDDSALYLCASSTFEGTGDTQYFGPGTRLTVL.

The chain has TRBV7-9 and TRBJ1-2; D is uncertain. The germline gives CDR1 SEHNR, CDR2 FQNEAQ (reference sequence). V was clipped by 1 base and J by 10 bases, with 7 bases between them. The CDR3 covers 11 residues. CDR3 region: CASSLEELYTF. DNA of the CDR3: TGTGCCAGCAGCTTAGAGGAACTCTACACCTTC.

V usage is TRBV5-1 and J usage is TRBJ2-3, with D perhaps matching TRBD1 or TRBD2 (5 bases each). From germline, CDR1 is SGHRS and CDR2 YFSETQ. This CDR3 has 14 residues. The germline V and J ends were trimmed by 1 base and 0 bases, with 6 bases remaining between them. This CDR3 is CASSLRDSTDTQYF. The CDR3 DNA is TGCGCCAGCAGCTTGAGGGACAGCACAGATACGCAGTATTTT.